Listed below are T cell receptor beta chains from one sample, sequenced in a study of PD-L1 blockade in urothelial cancer. Measured with immunoSEQ multiplex PCR; TCRdb has only the in-frame clones, and not every one. The sample has tens of thousands of clones, 87% seen once. Sequences were derived from PBMCs, sampled around atezolizumab (anti-PD-L1) treatment. The origin of the receptors is a woman in her 70s with urothelial cancer. The CDR3 runs from the conserved cysteine through the conserved F or W. Fields, in order: J gene, V gene, D gene, clone size, CDR3 protein, CDR3 DNA. The D gene is left open where the match is weak. Clone size is given for some rows only: seen once, a few or many times, or a class if the clone is expanded.

J gene: TRBJ1-1
V gene: TRBV6-4
D gene: -
clone size: -
CDR3 protein: CASSRTYNTEAFF
CDR3 DNA: TGTGCCAGCAGCCGTACTTACAACACTGAAGCTTTCTTT

J gene: TRBJ2-1
V gene: TRBV7-6
D gene: -
clone size: -
CDR3 protein: CASSSTAEQFF
CDR3 DNA: TGTGCCAGCAGCTCCACCGCGGAGCAGTTCTTC

J gene: TRBJ2-7
V gene: TRBV7-9
D gene: TRBD2
clone size: -
CDR3 protein: CASSLRTRSYEQYF
CDR3 DNA: TGTGCCAGCAGCTTAAGGACTAGATCCTACGAGCAGTACTTC

J gene: TRBJ2-2
V gene: TRBV5-1
D gene: TRBD1
clone size: -
CDR3 protein: CASSFPGQGTGELFF
CDR3 DNA: TGCGCCAGCAGCTTTCCGGGACAGGGAACCGGGGAGCTGTTTTTT

J gene: TRBJ1-4
V gene: TRBV30
D gene: TRBD1
clone size: -
CDR3 protein: CAWSGGTGEGEKLFF
CDR3 DNA: TGTGCCTGGAGTGGCGGGACAGGGGAAGGGGAAAAACTGTTTTTT

J gene: TRBJ2-3
V gene: TRBV15
D gene: TRBD2
clone size: once
CDR3 protein: CATSMLAGGTDTQYF
CDR3 DNA: TGTGCCACCAGCATGCTAGCGGGGGGGACAGATACGCAGTATTTT

J gene: TRBJ1-5
V gene: TRBV19
D gene: -
clone size: -
CDR3 protein: CASSTRDISNQPQHF
CDR3 DNA: TGTGCCAGTAGTACCAGGGACATTTCCAATCAGCCCCAGCATTTT

J gene: TRBJ1-2
V gene: TRBV5-1
D gene: TRBD1
clone size: -
CDR3 protein: CASSGGQPQANYGYTF
CDR3 DNA: TGCGCCAGCAGCGGGGGACAGCCACAAGCTAACTATGGCTACACCTTC

J gene: TRBJ2-3
V gene: TRBV15
D gene: TRBD2
clone size: -
CDR3 protein: CATSQLAISTDTQYF
CDR3 DNA: TGTGCCACCAGCCAACTAGCGATAAGCACAGATACGCAGTATTTT

J gene: TRBJ2-2
V gene: TRBV5-1
D gene: -
clone size: -
CDR3 protein: CASSLDRFGELFF
CDR3 DNA: TGCGCCAGCAGCTTGGACAGGTTCGGGGAGCTGTTTTTT

J gene: TRBJ1-1
V gene: TRBV28
D gene: -
clone size: -
CDR3 protein: CASSWGDPAEAFF
CDR3 DNA: TGTGCCAGCAGTTGGGGGGACCCGGCTGAAGCTTTCTTT

J gene: TRBJ2-7
V gene: TRBV2
D gene: TRBD1
clone size: -
CDR3 protein: CASSHQGAPYEQYF
CDR3 DNA: TGTGCCAGCAGTCACCAGGGGGCGCCGTACGAGCAGTACTTC

J gene: TRBJ2-3
V gene: TRBV5-1
D gene: -
clone size: -
CDR3 protein: CASSLVFGGTDTQYF
CDR3 DNA: TGCGCCAGCAGCTTGGTATTCGGGGGAACAGATACGCAGTATTTT

J gene: TRBJ2-1
V gene: TRBV7-2
D gene: -
clone size: -
CDR3 protein: CASSLQGSKDNEQFF
CDR3 DNA: TGTGCCAGCAGCCTACAGGGTTCGAAGGACAATGAGCAGTTCTTC

J gene: TRBJ2-1
V gene: TRBV5-4
D gene: TRBD2
clone size: -
CDR3 protein: CASSPGTSRNEQFF
CDR3 DNA: TGTGCCAGCAGTCCCGGGACTAGCCGCAATGAGCAGTTCTTC

J gene: TRBJ1-2
V gene: TRBV4-1
D gene: -
clone size: -
CDR3 protein: CASTPTGDYGYTF
CDR3 DNA: TGCGCCAGCACCCCGACAGGAGACTATGGCTACACCTTC

J gene: TRBJ2-7
V gene: TRBV9
D gene: -
clone size: -
CDR3 protein: CASSVELWGRGAEQYF
CDR3 DNA: TGTGCCAGCAGCGTAGAATTATGGGGCAGGGGGGCCGAGCAGTACTTC

J gene: TRBJ2-3
V gene: TRBV13
D gene: TRBD2
clone size: once
CDR3 protein: CASSLAAGGTDTQYF
CDR3 DNA: TGTGCCAGCAGCTTAGCAGCGGGAGGTACAGATACGCAGTATTTT

J gene: TRBJ2-3
V gene: TRBV5-4
D gene: -
clone size: -
CDR3 protein: CASSLAGLRSGYTDTQYF
CDR3 DNA: TGTGCCAGCAGCTTGGCTGGGCTCCGTTCGGGGTACACAGATACGCAGTATTTT

J gene: TRBJ1-2
V gene: TRBV6-5
D gene: -
clone size: -
CDR3 protein: CASRSRNYGYTF
CDR3 DNA: TGTGCCAGCAGGAGCCGTAACTATGGCTACACCTTC

J gene: TRBJ2-1
V gene: TRBV28
D gene: -
clone size: -
CDR3 protein: CASSNPQSSYNEQFF
CDR3 DNA: TGTGCCAGCAGTAATCCACAGAGCTCCTACAATGAGCAGTTCTTC

J gene: TRBJ2-6
V gene: TRBV9
D gene: -
clone size: -
CDR3 protein: CASSVEEAGANVLTF
CDR3 DNA: TGTGCCAGCAGCGTAGAGGAGGCTGGGGCCAACGTCCTGACTTTC

J gene: TRBJ2-7
V gene: TRBV29-1
D gene: -
clone size: -
CDR3 protein: CSVVQGFGYEQYF
CDR3 DNA: TGCAGCGTTGTCCAGGGGTTTGGGTACGAGCAGTACTTC

J gene: TRBJ2-7
V gene: TRBV27
D gene: TRBD2
clone size: -
CDR3 protein: CASSLAGGPEQYF
CDR3 DNA: TGTGCCAGCAGTTTAGCGGGGGGGCCAGAGCAGTACTTC

J gene: TRBJ2-7
V gene: TRBV6-9
D gene: TRBD1
clone size: -
CDR3 protein: CASSCPGTGGYEQYF
CDR3 DNA: TGTGCCAGCAGTTGCCCCGGGACAGGGGGCTACGAGCAGTACTTC

J gene: TRBJ2-1
V gene: TRBV5-1
D gene: TRBD2
clone size: -
CDR3 protein: CASSLAGAGGPGEQFF
CDR3 DNA: TGCGCCAGCAGCTTGGCCGGAGCGGGAGGGCCGGGTGAGCAGTTCTTC

J gene: TRBJ1-2
V gene: TRBV25-1
D gene: -
clone size: -
CDR3 protein: CASSDFGQPYGYTF
CDR3 DNA: TGTGCCAGCAGTGATTTCGGACAGCCCTATGGCTACACCTTC

J gene: TRBJ2-3
V gene: TRBV7-8
D gene: TRBD2
clone size: -
CDR3 protein: CASSYGTSGDTQYF
CDR3 DNA: TGTGCCAGCAGCTACGGGACTAGCGGAGATACGCAGTATTTT

J gene: TRBJ2-5
V gene: TRBV7-2
D gene: TRBD2
clone size: -
CDR3 protein: CASSPQAGWGLAGQETQYF
CDR3 DNA: TGTGCCAGCAGCCCCCAAGCTGGGTGGGGACTAGCGGGACAAGAGACCCAGTACTTC

J gene: TRBJ2-1
V gene: TRBV11-1
D gene: TRBD1
clone size: -
CDR3 protein: CASSRQGYSYNEQFF
CDR3 DNA: TGTGCCAGCAGCCGACAGGGCTACTCCTACAATGAGCAGTTCTTC

J gene: TRBJ2-4
V gene: TRBV6-1
D gene: -
clone size: -
CDR3 protein: CASNPAAGEKNIQYF
CDR3 DNA: TGTGCCAGCAACCCCGCCGCGGGCGAAAAAAACATTCAGTACTTC

J gene: TRBJ2-2
V gene: TRBV5-1
D gene: TRBD2
clone size: -
CDR3 protein: CASSLGPGLAGAVGELFF
CDR3 DNA: TGCGCCAGCAGCCTTGGGCCTGGACTAGCGGGAGCTGTTGGGGAGCTGTTTTTT

J gene: TRBJ2-1
V gene: TRBV13
D gene: -
clone size: -
CDR3 protein: CASSSTIVGYNEQFF
CDR3 DNA: TGTGCCAGCAGCTCAACTATCGTTGGTTACAATGAGCAGTTCTTC

J gene: TRBJ2-2
V gene: TRBV28
D gene: TRBD1
clone size: -
CDR3 protein: CASSLWWEQGPANTGELFF
CDR3 DNA: TGTGCCAGCAGTTTATGGTGGGAACAGGGGCCCGCGAACACCGGGGAGCTGTTTTTT

J gene: TRBJ2-3
V gene: TRBV7-2
D gene: TRBD2
clone size: -
CDR3 protein: CASSLVLARNTDTQYF
CDR3 DNA: TGTGCCAGCAGCTTAGTACTAGCGAGGAACACAGATACGCAGTATTTT

J gene: TRBJ2-2
V gene: TRBV6-6
D gene: -
clone size: once
CDR3 protein: CASIPGQNAGELFF
CDR3 DNA: TGTGCCAGCATCCCCGGACAGAACGCCGGGGAGCTGTTTTTT

J gene: TRBJ2-3
V gene: TRBV6-1
D gene: TRBD1
clone size: -
CDR3 protein: CASTTDRGLDTQYF
CDR3 DNA: TGTGCCAGCACTACGGACAGGGGGTTGGATACGCAGTATTTT

J gene: TRBJ2-1
V gene: TRBV5-1
D gene: TRBD2
clone size: once
CDR3 protein: CASSSMTSGGRTYNEQFF
CDR3 DNA: TGCGCCAGCAGCTCTATGACTAGCGGAGGCCGAACCTACAATGAGCAGTTCTTC

J gene: TRBJ1-3
V gene: TRBV11-2
D gene: -
clone size: -
CDR3 protein: CASSTGPTSGNTIYF
CDR3 DNA: TGTGCCAGCAGCACAGGACCAACCTCTGGAAACACCATATATTTT

J gene: TRBJ1-6
V gene: TRBV6-5
D gene: -
clone size: -
CDR3 protein: CASSYVGFGNNSPLHF
CDR3 DNA: TGTGCCAGCAGTTACGTCGGTTTTGGTAATAATTCACCCCTCCACTTT

J gene: TRBJ2-7
V gene: TRBV5-1
D gene: -
clone size: -
CDR3 protein: CASSLWAGQTYEQYF
CDR3 DNA: TGCGCCAGCAGCTTGTGGGCAGGGCAGACCTACGAGCAGTACTTC

J gene: TRBJ1-1
V gene: TRBV2
D gene: -
clone size: -
CDR3 protein: CASSESRKNTEAFF
CDR3 DNA: TGTGCCAGCAGTGAGAGCAGGAAGAACACTGAAGCTTTCTTT

J gene: TRBJ1-2
V gene: TRBV5-8
D gene: TRBD1
clone size: -
CDR3 protein: CASSSRGQGRGYTF
CDR3 DNA: TGTGCCAGCAGCTCACGGGGACAGGGAAGGGGCTACACCTTC

J gene: TRBJ1-1
V gene: TRBV7-9
D gene: TRBD1
clone size: -
CDR3 protein: CASGTANTEAFF
CDR3 DNA: TGTGCCAGTGGGACAGCGAACACTGAAGCTTTCTTT

J gene: TRBJ2-6
V gene: TRBV28
D gene: -
clone size: once
CDR3 protein: CASIAIGGGLSGANVLTF
CDR3 DNA: TGTGCCAGCATTGCCATTGGGGGCGGACTCTCTGGGGCCAACGTCCTGACTTTC

J gene: TRBJ2-5
V gene: TRBV7-8
D gene: TRBD2
clone size: -
CDR3 protein: CASSSLAGGSTIEETQYF
CDR3 DNA: TGTGCCAGCAGCTCACTAGCGGGGGGCTCAACCATCGAAGAGACCCAGTACTTC

J gene: TRBJ2-5
V gene: TRBV9
D gene: -
clone size: few
CDR3 protein: CASSSGDSYQETQYF
CDR3 DNA: TGTGCCAGCAGCAGCGGTGACTCGTACCAAGAGACCCAGTACTTC

J gene: TRBJ2-5
V gene: TRBV5-1
D gene: TRBD2
clone size: -
CDR3 protein: CASSPGTSGPGTQYF
CDR3 DNA: TGCGCCAGCAGCCCCGGGACTAGCGGGCCGGGGACCCAGTACTTC

J gene: TRBJ1-2
V gene: TRBV27
D gene: TRBD1
clone size: -
CDR3 protein: CASSPRTGGYGYTF
CDR3 DNA: TGTGCCAGCAGTCCGCGGACAGGGGGCTATGGCTACACCTTC

J gene: TRBJ1-5
V gene: TRBV6-1
D gene: TRBD1
clone size: -
CDR3 protein: CASSAVRDRVQPQHF
CDR3 DNA: TGTGCCAGCAGTGCCGTCCGGGACAGAGTGCAGCCCCAGCATTTT

J gene: TRBJ2-7
V gene: TRBV5-1
D gene: TRBD2
clone size: -
CDR3 protein: CASSLAGSGSYEQYF
CDR3 DNA: TGCGCCAGCAGCTTGGCCGGTAGCGGGTCCTACGAGCAGTACTTC

J gene: TRBJ1-1
V gene: TRBV28
D gene: -
clone size: once
CDR3 protein: CASSLQAQGAFF
CDR3 DNA: TGTGCCAGCAGTTTACAGGCCCAGGGAGCTTTCTTT

J gene: TRBJ2-6
V gene: TRBV9
D gene: TRBD1
clone size: few
CDR3 protein: CASSVLGQGASGANVLTF
CDR3 DNA: TGTGCCAGCAGCGTTTTGGGACAGGGGGCAAGTGGGGCCAACGTCCTGACTTTC

J gene: TRBJ2-7
V gene: TRBV7-2
D gene: TRBD2
clone size: -
CDR3 protein: CASSLSGGALYEQYF
CDR3 DNA: TGTGCCAGCAGTTTAAGCGGGGGGGCCCTCTACGAGCAGTACTTC

J gene: TRBJ2-7
V gene: TRBV10-3
D gene: TRBD1
clone size: -
CDR3 protein: CAISIWDSPEIYEQYF
CDR3 DNA: TGTGCCATCAGTATATGGGACAGTCCGGAGATCTACGAGCAGTACTTC

J gene: TRBJ2-3
V gene: TRBV9
D gene: TRBD2
clone size: -
CDR3 protein: CASSLGTSGFTDTQYF
CDR3 DNA: TGTGCCAGCAGCCTTGGGACTAGCGGATTCACAGATACGCAGTATTTT

J gene: TRBJ2-1
V gene: TRBV7-9
D gene: TRBD2
clone size: -
CDR3 protein: CASSLGASGTDEQFF
CDR3 DNA: TGTGCCAGCAGCTTAGGGGCTAGCGGGACAGATGAGCAGTTCTTC

J gene: TRBJ1-5
V gene: TRBV6-6
D gene: -
clone size: -
CDR3 protein: CASSSAPGQPNQPQHF
CDR3 DNA: TGTGCCAGCAGTTCCGCCCCGGGACAACCCAATCAGCCCCAGCATTTT